Listed below are T cell receptor beta chains from one sample, sequenced in a study of PD-1 blockade in classical Hodgkin lymphoma. Using immunoSEQ multiplex PCR, the repertoire was profiled, and TCRdb retains in-frame clones only, with some absent. The data contain almost 85,000 clones, under 90% of them singletons. The material was peripheral blood mononuclear cells (PBMCs), obtained at baseline. The receptor source for this set is a human donor with classical Hodgkin lymphoma. CDR3s include the opening cysteine and the closing phenylalanine or tryptophan. The order of the fields is V gene, clone size, J gene, D gene, CDR3 protein, CDR3 DNA. D genes are given only for firm matches. Size is stated for part of the rows, as once, few or many counts, or as a class when the clone is expanded.

>TRBV11-2|-|TRBJ2-2|-
CASSLLTRLAWAGELFF
TGTGCCAGCAGCTTACTTACAAGGCTTGCCTGGGCCGGGGAGCTGTTTTTT
>TRBV2|-|TRBJ2-1|TRBD2
CASTGTSVGEQFF
TGTGCCAGCACCGGGACTAGCGTGGGTGAGCAGTTCTTC
>TRBV4-2|-|TRBJ2-1|-
CASSQDSRETYNEQFF
TGTGCCAGCAGCCAAGATAGTCGGGAGACCTACAATGAGCAGTTCTTC
>TRBV7-7|-|TRBJ2-3|-
CASSLDVNTDTQYF
TGTGCTAGCAGCTTAGATGTCAACACAGATACGCAGTATTTT
>TRBV6-5|once|TRBJ1-1|-
CASSPPGGANTEAFF
TGTGCCAGCAGTCCCCCGGGGGGGGCGAACACTGAAGCTTTCTTT
>TRBV5-1|-|TRBJ2-7|-
CASSPQSGVSYEQYF
TGCGCCAGCAGCCCTCAGTCAGGGGTATCCTACGAGCAGTACTTC
>TRBV19|-|TRBJ2-7|TRBD2
CASSPSGEREDLEQYF
TGTGCCAGTAGTCCGTCGGGTGAGCGGGAGGACCTCGAGCAGTACTTC
>TRBV6-1|-|TRBJ1-2|TRBD1
CASSEAFPGRGDGYTF
TGTGCCAGCAGTGAAGCCTTTCCGGGCAGGGGGGATGGCTACACCTTC
>TRBV27|-|TRBJ2-5|-
CASSTRGTQYF
TGTGCCAGCAGTACCCGAGGGACCCAGTACTTC
>TRBV29-1|-|TRBJ1-1|-
CSVPAGAGWNTEAFF
TGCAGCGTTCCGGCAGGGGCGGGATGGAACACTGAAGCTTTCTTT
>TRBV29-1|-|TRBJ2-3|TRBD2
CSVVLAGGTDTQYF
TGCAGCGTTGTACTGGCGGGAGGCACAGATACGCAGTATTTT
>TRBV19|-|TRBJ2-7|-
CASSKYRGGEQYF
TGTGCCAGTAGTAAGTACAGAGGGGGCGAGCAGTACTTC
>TRBV27|-|TRBJ2-7|-
CASSLGASVDEQYF
TGTGCCAGCAGTTTAGGGGCTAGCGTGGACGAGCAGTACTTC
>TRBV18|-|TRBJ2-7|-
CASSPDGPPYEQYF
TGTGCCAGCTCACCCGACGGGCCCCCCTACGAGCAGTACTTC
>TRBV7-9|-|TRBJ2-2|TRBD2
CASSLSPAGDAGELFF
TGTGCCAGCAGCTTATCCCCAGCGGGGGATGCCGGGGAGCTGTTTTTT
>TRBV7-9|-|TRBJ1-4|TRBD1
CASSFRTGTNEKLFF
TGTGCCAGCAGCTTCAGGACAGGAACTAATGAAAAACTGTTTTTT
>TRBV29-1|-|TRBJ2-7|TRBD1
CSVDRGTGYEQYF
TGCAGCGTTGACCGCGGGACAGGGTACGAGCAGTACTTC
>TRBV27|-|TRBJ1-2|-
CASSLGATYGYTF
TGTGCCAGCAGCCTAGGGGCTACCTATGGCTACACCTTC
>TRBV2|few|TRBJ2-7|-
CASSPQGGRQYF
TGTGCCAGCAGCCCTCAGGGAGGTCGGCAGTACTTC
>TRBV5-4|-|TRBJ1-1|-
CASSPSGRSNTEAFF
TGTGCCAGCAGCCCGAGTGGACGGTCGAACACTGAAGCTTTCTTT
>TRBV28|-|TRBJ1-2|-
CALRPLSYGYTF
TGTGCCCTTAGGCCCCTTAGTTATGGCTACACCTTC
>TRBV6-5|-|TRBJ1-1|-
CASRRRDTNTEAFF
TGTGCCAGCAGGCGAAGGGACACGAACACTGAAGCTTTCTTT
>TRBV9|-|TRBJ2-1|TRBD2
CASTKSLLADRNEQFF
TGTGCCAGCACGAAGTCACTACTAGCGGATCGCAATGAGCAGTTCTTC
>TRBV19|once|TRBJ2-7|-
CASSTTPGTSEQYF
TGTGCCAGTAGTACCACACCGGGAACCTCAGAGCAGTACTTC
>TRBV5-1|-|TRBJ1-1|-
CASSRGGPNTEAFF
TGCGCCAGCAGCCGAGGGGGACCCAACACTGAAGCTTTCTTT
>TRBV11-2|-|TRBJ2-1|TRBD2
CASSGTTSGYYNEQFF
TGTGCCAGCAGCGGAACGACTAGCGGGTACTACAATGAGCAGTTCTTC
>TRBV19|-|TRBJ1-1|-
CASRPQGEGKNTEAFF
TGTGCCAGTAGACCTCAGGGTGAGGGGAAAAACACTGAAGCTTTCTTT